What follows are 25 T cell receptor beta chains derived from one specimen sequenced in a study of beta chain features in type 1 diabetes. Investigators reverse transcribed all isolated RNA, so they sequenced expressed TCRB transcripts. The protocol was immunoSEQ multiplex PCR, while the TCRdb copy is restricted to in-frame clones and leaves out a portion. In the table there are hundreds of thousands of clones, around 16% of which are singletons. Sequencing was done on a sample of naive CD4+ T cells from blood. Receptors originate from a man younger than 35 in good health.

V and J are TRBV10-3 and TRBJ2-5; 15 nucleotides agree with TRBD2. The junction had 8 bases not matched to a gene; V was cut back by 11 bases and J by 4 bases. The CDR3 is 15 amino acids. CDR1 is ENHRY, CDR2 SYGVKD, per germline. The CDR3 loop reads CASGLAGGYGETQYF. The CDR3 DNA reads TGTGCCTCGGGACTAGCGGGAGGCTATGGAGAGACCCAGTACTTC.

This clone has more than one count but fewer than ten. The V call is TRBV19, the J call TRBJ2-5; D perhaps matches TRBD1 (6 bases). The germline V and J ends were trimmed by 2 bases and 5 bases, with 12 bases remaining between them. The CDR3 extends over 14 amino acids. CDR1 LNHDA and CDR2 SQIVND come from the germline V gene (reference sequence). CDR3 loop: CASSIKTGPETQYF. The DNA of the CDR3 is TGTGCCAGTAGTATAAAGACAGGCCCCGAGACCCAGTACTTC.

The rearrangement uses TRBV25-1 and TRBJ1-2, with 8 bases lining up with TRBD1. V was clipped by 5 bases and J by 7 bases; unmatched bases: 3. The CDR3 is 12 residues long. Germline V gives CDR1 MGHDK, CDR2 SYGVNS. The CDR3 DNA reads TGTGCCAGCAGTAGGACAGGGTTTGGCTACACCTTC. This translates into CASSRTGFGYTF.

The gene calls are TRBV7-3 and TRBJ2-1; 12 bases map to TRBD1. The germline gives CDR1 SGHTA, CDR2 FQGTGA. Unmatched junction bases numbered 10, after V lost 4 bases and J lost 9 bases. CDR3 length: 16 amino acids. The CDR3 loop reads CASSWAGTGGSFEQFF. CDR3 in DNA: TGTGCCAGCAGCTGGGCTGGGACAGGGGGCAGTTTTGAGCAGTTCTTC.

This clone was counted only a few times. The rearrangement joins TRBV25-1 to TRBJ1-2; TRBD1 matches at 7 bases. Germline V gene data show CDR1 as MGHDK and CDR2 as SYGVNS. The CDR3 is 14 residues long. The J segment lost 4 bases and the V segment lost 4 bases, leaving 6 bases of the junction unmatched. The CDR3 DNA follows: TGTGCCAGCAGTGGACAGGGTCGTCCCTATGGCTACACCTTC. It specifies CASSGQGRPYGYTF.

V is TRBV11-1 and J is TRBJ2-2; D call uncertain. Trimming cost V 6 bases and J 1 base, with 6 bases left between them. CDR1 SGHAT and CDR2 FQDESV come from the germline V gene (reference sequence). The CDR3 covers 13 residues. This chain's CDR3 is CASSFRNTGELFF. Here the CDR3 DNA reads TGTGCCAGCAGTTTCCGGAACACCGGGGAGCTGTTTTTT.

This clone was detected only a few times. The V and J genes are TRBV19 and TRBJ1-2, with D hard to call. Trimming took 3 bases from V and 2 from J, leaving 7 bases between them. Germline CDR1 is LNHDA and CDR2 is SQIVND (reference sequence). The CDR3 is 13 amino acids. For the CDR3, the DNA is TGTGCCAGTAGTATTGGAAGAAACTATGGCTACACCTTC. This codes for CASSIGRNYGYTF.

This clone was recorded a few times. The CDR3 spells CASSPGRRRIFSEQYF. CDR3 sequence (DNA): TGTGCCAGCAGCCCGGGACGCCGCCGCATCTTCTCCGAGCAGTACTTC. This chain joins TRBV28 and TRBJ2-7, with D perhaps assigned TRBD1 or TRBD2 (5 bases each). This CDR3 is built from 16 residues. The V and J ends lost 6 bases and 6 bases respectively, with 24 bases between them. Germline V gene sequence: CDR1 MDHEN, CDR2 SYDVKM.

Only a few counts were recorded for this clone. The CDR3, as DNA: TGTGCCAGCAGCTTCAGCCCGGGACTATACACAGATACGCAGTATTTT. Its protein product is CASSFSPGLYTDTQYF. The rearrangement links TRBV11-2 to TRBJ2-3, with 7 bases matching TRBD2. With V trimmed by 3 bases and J by 2 bases, 8 bases remained unmatched. This CDR3 is built from 16 residues. CDR1 SGHAT and CDR2 FQNNGV come from the germline V gene.

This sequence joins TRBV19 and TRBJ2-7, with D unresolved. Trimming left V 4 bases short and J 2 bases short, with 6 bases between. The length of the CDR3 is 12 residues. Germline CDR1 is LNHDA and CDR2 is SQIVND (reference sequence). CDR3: CASSTPPYEQYF. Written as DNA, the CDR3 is TGTGCCAGTAGTACCCCTCCCTACGAGCAGTACTTC.

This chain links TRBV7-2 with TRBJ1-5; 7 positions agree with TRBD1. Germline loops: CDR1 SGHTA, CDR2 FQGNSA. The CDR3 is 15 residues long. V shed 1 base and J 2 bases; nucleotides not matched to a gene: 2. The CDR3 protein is CASSLEGTGNQPQHF. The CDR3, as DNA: TGTGCCAGCAGCTTAGAAGGGACAGGCAATCAGCCCCAGCATTTT.

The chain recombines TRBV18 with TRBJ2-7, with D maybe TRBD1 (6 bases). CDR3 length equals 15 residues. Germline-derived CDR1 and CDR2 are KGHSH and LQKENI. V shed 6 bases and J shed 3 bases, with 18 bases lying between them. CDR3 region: CASSRTERAFYEQYF. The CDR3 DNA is TGTGCCAGCTCTCGGACAGAAAGGGCTTTCTACGAGCAGTACTTC.

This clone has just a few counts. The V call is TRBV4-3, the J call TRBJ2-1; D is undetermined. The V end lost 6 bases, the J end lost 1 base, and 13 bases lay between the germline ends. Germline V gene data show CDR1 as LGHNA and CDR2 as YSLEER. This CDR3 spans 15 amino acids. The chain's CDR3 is CASRDGRPSYNEQFF. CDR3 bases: TGCGCCAGCAGGGACGGCAGACCTTCCTACAATGAGCAGTTCTTC.

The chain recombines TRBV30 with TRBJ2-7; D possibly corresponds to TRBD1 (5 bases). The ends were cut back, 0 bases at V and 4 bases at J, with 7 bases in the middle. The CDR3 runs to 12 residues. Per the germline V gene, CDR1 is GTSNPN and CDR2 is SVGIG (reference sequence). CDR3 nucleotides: TGTGCCTGGAGTGTTGCAGGGTACGAGCAGTACTTC. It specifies CAWSVAGYEQYF. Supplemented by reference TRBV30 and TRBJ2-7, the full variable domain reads SQTIHQWPATLVQPVGSPLSLECTVEGTSNPNLYWYRQAAGRGLQLLFYSVGIGQISSEVPQNLSASRPQDRQFILSSKKLLLSDSGFYLCAWSVAGYEQYFGPGTRLTVT.

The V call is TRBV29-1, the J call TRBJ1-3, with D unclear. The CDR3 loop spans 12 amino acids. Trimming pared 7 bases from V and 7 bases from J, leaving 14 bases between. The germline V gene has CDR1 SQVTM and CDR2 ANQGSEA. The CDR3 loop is CSAGVASNTIYF. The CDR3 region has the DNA TGCAGCGCCGGGGTTGCCAGTAACACCATATATTTT.

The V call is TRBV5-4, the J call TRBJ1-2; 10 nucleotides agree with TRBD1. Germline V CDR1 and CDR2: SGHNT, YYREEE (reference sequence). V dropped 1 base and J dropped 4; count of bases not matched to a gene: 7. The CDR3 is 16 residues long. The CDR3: CASSLPPGQGPYGYTF. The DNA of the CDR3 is TGTGCCAGCAGCTTGCCGCCGGGACAGGGGCCCTATGGCTACACCTTC.

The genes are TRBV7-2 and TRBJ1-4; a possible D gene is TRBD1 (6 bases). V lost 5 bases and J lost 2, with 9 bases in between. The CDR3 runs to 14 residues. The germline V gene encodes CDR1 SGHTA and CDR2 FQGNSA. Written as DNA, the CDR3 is TGTGCCAGCAGCCAGGGGTATACTAATGAAAAACTGTTTTTT. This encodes CASSQGYTNEKLFF.

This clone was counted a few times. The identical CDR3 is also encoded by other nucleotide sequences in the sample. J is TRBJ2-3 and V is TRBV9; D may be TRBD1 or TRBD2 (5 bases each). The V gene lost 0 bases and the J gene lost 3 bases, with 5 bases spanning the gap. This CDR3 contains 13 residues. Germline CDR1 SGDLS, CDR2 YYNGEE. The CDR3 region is CASSVGGTDTQYF. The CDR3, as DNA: TGTGCCAGCAGCGTAGGGGGGACAGATACGCAGTATTTT.

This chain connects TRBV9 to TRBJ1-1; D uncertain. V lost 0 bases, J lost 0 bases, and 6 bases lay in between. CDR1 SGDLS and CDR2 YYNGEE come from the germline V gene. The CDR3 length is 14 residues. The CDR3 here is CASSVGHMNTEAFF. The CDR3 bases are TGTGCCAGCAGCGTAGGACATATGAACACTGAAGCTTTCTTT.

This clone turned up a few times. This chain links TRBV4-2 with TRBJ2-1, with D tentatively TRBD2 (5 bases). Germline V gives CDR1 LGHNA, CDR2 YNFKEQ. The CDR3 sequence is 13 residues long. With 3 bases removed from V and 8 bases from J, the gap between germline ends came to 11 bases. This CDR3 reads CASSQKTSHEQFF. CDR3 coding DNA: TGTGCCAGCAGCCAGAAAACTAGTCATGAGCAGTTCTTC.

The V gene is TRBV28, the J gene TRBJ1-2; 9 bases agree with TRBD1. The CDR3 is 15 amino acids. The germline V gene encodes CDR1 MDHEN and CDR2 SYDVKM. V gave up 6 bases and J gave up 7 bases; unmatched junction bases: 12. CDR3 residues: CASRHSGTGIGGYTF. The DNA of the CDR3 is TGTGCCAGCAGACATTCGGGGACAGGGATCGGTGGCTACACCTTC.

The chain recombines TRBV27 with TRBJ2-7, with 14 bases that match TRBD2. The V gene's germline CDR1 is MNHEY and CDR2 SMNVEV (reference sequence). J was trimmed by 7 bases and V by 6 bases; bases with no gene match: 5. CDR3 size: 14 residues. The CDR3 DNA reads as TGTGCCAGCAGGGGGACTAGCGGGAGACATGAGCAGTACTTC. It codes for CASRGTSGRHEQYF.

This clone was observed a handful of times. Here the CDR3 reads CASSQQDRARQPQHF. Written as DNA, the CDR3 is TGTGCCAGCAGCCAGCAGGACAGGGCGCGGCAGCCCCAGCATTTT. V usage is TRBV5-4 and J usage is TRBJ1-5, with TRBD1 identical over 8 bases. The trim removed 4 bases at V and 7 bases at J, leaving 10 bases unmatched. The CDR3 runs to 15 residues. CDR1 is SGHNT and CDR2 is YYREEE in the germline V gene (reference sequence).

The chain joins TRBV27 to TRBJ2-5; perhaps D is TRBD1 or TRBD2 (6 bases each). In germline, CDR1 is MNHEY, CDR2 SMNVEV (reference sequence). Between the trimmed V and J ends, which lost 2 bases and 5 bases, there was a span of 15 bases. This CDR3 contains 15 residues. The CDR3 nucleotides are TGTGCCAGCAGTTTAGACAGGAGGGCCGGGGAGACCCAGTACTTC. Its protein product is CASSLDRRAGETQYF.

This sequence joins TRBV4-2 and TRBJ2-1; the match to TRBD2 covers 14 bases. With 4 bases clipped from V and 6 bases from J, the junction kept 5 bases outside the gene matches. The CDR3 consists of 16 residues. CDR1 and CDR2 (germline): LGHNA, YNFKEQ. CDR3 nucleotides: TGTGCCAGCAGCCGCGAGACTAGCGGGAGGGCCAATGAGCAGTTCTTC. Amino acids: CASSRETSGRANEQFF.